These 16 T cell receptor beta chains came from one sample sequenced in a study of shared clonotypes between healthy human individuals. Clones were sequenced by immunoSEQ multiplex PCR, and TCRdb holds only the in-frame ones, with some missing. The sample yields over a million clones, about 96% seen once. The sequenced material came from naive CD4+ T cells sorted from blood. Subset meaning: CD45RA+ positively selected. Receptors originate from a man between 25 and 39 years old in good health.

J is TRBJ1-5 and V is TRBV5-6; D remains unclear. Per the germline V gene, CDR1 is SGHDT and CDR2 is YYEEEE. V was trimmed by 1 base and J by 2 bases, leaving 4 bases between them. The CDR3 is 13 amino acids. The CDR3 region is CASSLQGNQPQHF. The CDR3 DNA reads TGTGCCAGCAGCTTGCAAGGCAATCAGCCCCAGCATTTT.

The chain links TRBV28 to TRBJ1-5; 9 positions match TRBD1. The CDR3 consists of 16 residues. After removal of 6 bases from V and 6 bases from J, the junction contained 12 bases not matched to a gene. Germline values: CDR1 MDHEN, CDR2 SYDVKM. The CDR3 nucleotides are TGTGCCAGCAGCCCCCCCAAGGGACAGGGATTTCAGCCCCAGCATTTT. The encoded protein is CASSPPKGQGFQPQHF.

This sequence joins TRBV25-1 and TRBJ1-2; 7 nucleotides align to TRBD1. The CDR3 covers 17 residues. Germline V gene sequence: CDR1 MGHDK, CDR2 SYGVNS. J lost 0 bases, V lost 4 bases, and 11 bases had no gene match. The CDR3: CASSVRGTASTNYGYTF. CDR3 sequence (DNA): TGTGCCAGCAGTGTGCGGGGGACAGCCTCTACTAACTATGGCTACACCTTC.

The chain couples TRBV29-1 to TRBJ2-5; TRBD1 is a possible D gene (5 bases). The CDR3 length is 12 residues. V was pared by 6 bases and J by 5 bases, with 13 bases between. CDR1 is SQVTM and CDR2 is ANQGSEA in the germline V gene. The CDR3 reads CSVPQGGETQYF. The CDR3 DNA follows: TGCAGCGTGCCCCAGGGTGGGGAGACCCAGTACTTC.

CDR3 bases: TGTGCCAGCAGCAAAAAAGGAGACAATGAGCAGTTCTTC. Translation: CASSKKGDNEQFF. V is TRBV11-3 and J is TRBJ2-1, with unresolved D. The germline V gene encodes CDR1 SGHNT and CDR2 YENEEA. The length of the CDR3 is 13 residues. Trimming left V 5 bases short and J 5 bases short, with 10 bases between.

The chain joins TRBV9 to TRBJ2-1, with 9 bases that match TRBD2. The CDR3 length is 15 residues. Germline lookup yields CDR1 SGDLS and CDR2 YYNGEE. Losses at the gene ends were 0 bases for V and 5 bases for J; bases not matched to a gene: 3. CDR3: CASSVAGTSHNEQFF. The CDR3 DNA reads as TGTGCCAGCAGCGTAGCCGGGACTAGCCACAATGAGCAGTTCTTC.

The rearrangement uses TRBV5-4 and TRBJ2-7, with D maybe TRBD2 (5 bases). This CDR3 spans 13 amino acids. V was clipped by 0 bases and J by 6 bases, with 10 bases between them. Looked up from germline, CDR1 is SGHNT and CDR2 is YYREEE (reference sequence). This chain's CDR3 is CASSLGQAGEQYF. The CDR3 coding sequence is TGTGCCAGCAGCTTGGGGCAGGCGGGCGAGCAGTACTTC. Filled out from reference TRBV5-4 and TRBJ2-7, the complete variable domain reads ETGVTQSPTHLIKTRGQQVTLRCSSQSGHNTVSWYQQALGQGPQFIFQYYREEENGRGNFPPRFSGLQFPNYSSELNVNALELDDSALYLCASSLGQAGEQYFGPGTRLTVT.

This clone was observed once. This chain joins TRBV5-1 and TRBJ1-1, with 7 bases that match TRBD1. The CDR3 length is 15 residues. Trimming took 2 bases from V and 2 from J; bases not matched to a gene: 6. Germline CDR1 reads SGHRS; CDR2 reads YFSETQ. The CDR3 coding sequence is TGCGCCAGCAGCTTCCAGACAGGGCCCAACACTGAAGCTTTCTTT. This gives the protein CASSFQTGPNTEAFF.

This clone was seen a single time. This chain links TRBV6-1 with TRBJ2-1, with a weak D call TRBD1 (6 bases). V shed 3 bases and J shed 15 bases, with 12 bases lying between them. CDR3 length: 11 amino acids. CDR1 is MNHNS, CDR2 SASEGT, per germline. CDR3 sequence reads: CASSDTTGRFF. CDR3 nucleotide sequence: TGTGCCAGCAGTGACACAACAGGGCGGTTCTTC.

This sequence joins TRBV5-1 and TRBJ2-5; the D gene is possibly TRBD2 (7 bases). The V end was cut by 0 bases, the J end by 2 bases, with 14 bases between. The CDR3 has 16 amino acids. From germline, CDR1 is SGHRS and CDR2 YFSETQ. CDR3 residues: CASSLVLGGGQETQYF. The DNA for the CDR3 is TGCGCCAGCAGCTTGGTGTTAGGGGGAGGGCAAGAGACCCAGTACTTC.

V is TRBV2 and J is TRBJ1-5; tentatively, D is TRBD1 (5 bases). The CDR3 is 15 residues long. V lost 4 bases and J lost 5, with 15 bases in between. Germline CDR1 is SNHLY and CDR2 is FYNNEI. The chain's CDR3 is CASSVGDIRDQPQHF. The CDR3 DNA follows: TGTGCCAGCAGTGTAGGAGACATCAGGGATCAGCCCCAGCATTTT.

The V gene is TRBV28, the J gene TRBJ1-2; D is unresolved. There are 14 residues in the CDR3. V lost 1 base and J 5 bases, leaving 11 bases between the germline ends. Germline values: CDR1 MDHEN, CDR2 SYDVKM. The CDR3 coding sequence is TGTGCCAGCAGTTTATTTGGCTTGAGGTATGGCTACACCTTC. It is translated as CASSLFGLRYGYTF.

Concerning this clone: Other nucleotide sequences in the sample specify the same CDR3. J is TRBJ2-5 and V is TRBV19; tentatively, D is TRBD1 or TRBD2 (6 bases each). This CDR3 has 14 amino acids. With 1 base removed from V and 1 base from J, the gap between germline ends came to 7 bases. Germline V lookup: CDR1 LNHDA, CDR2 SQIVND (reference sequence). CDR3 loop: CASSIGGAQETQYF. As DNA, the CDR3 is TGTGCCAGTAGTATAGGGGGGGCCCAAGAGACCCAGTACTTC.

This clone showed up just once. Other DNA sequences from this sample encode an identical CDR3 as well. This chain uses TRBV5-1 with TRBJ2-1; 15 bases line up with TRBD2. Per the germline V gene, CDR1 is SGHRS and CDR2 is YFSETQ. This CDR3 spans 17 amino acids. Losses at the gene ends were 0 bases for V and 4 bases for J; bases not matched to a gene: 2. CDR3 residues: CASSLVGLAGGYNEQFF. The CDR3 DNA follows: TGCGCCAGCAGCTTGGTCGGACTAGCGGGAGGGTACAATGAGCAGTTCTTC.

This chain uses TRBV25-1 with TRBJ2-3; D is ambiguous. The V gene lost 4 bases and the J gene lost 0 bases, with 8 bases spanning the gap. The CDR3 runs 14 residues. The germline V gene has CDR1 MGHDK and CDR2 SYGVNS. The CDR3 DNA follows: TGTGCCAGCAGTGGGAAACTCAGCACAGATACGCAGTATTTT. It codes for CASSGKLSTDTQYF.

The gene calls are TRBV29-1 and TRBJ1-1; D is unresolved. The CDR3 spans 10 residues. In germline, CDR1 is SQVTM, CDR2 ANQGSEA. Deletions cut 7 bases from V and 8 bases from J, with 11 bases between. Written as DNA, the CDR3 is TGCAGCGCCTGGGATATAGAAGCTTTCTTT. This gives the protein CSAWDIEAFF.